This T cell receptor (beta chain) is from a study of T-cell reconstitution after alpha-beta-depleted transplantation in children. V was cut by 4 bases and J by 3 bases, with 10 bases left in between. Germline-derived CDR1 and CDR2 are DFQATT and SNEGSKA (reference sequence). CDR3 length: 13 amino acids. This clonotype was recorded many times. As it was prepared, the TCRbeta library received unique molecular identifiers. TCRdb used MiXCR to reprocess the PCR reads, holding one entry per CDR3 protein. Of nearly 200,000 distinct CDR3 sequences listed, approximately 6.8% are singletons. The chain is built from TRBV20-1 and TRBJ2-1; D possibly corresponds to TRBD1 (6 bases). The source of this sequence is a girl under three years old with combined immunodeficiency, due to receive a stem cell transplant. Sequencing used PBMCs, obtained before TCRalphabeta/CD19-depleted stem cell transplant. The CDR3 loop is CSATGVNYNEQFF. In DNA form, the CDR3 reads TGCAGTGCTACAGGGGTCAACTACAATGAGCAGTTCTTC.